Listed here are 6 T cell receptor beta chains from one sample, sequenced in a study of blood T cell repertoires in COVID-19. Method: immunoSEQ multiplex PCR; TCRdb's copy keeps in-frame clones and lacks some. In the table there are about 250,000 clones, 75% to 90% of which are singletons. The specimen sequenced was PBMCs or T cells enriched from blood (not recorded which). The receptors derive from a woman aged 40 to 55 who had been exposed to COVID-19.

This clone was seen just once. In the same sample, other DNA sequences code for this CDR3. This chain links TRBV6-5 with TRBJ1-6, with D tentatively TRBD1 (5 bases). Germline V CDR1 and CDR2: MNHEY, SVGAGI. There are 14 residues in the CDR3. Trimming left V 4 bases short and J 2 bases short, with 6 bases between. The CDR3 nucleotides are TGTGCCAGCAGTTCAGGGCCCTATAATTCACCCCTCCACTTT. Amino acids: CASSSGPYNSPLHF.

This chain connects TRBV6-2 or TRBV6-3 to TRBJ2-7; D gene ambiguous. V was pared by 2 bases and J by 2 bases, with 7 bases between. CDR3 length equals 13 residues. Germline lookup yields CDR1 MNHEY and CDR2 SVGEGT. As DNA, the CDR3 is TGTGCCAGCAGTTACGACCGGGCCTACGAGCAGTACTTC. Its protein is CASSYDRAYEQYF.

This clone appeared once. The chain is built from TRBV6-1 and TRBJ1-5; TRBD1 matches at 7 bases. Germline V gives CDR1 MNHNS, CDR2 SASEGT. Trimming at V came to 2 bases and at J to 7 bases, leaving 8 bases not matched to a gene. CDR3 length equals 15 residues. CDR3 sequence reads: CASSENSGGTQPQHF. The CDR3 region has the DNA TGTGCCAGCAGTGAAAACTCAGGGGGGACACAGCCCCAGCATTTT.

This clone appeared once. The chain couples TRBV12-5 to TRBJ1-1; 7 bases are a match to TRBD1. Per germline, CDR1 LGHNT and CDR2 FRNRAP. The V and J ends lost 0 bases and 0 bases, in that order; junction bases with no gene match: 10. The CDR3 loop spans 18 amino acids. The CDR3 is CASGLVLTTGQMNTEAFF. DNA for the CDR3: TGTGCTAGTGGTTTGGTACTTACAACGGGACAGATGAACACTGAAGCTTTCTTT.

The chain links TRBV7-3 to TRBJ2-3, with D perhaps matching TRBD1 (5 bases). The CDR3 loop spans 16 amino acids. V was trimmed by 2 bases and J by 0 bases, leaving 12 bases between them. Per germline, CDR1 SGHTA and CDR2 FQGTGA. The CDR3 loop reads CASSLDPAGSTDTQYF. The CDR3 region has the DNA TGTGCCAGCAGCTTAGACCCAGCAGGGAGCACAGATACGCAGTATTTT.

The rearrangement uses TRBV7-2 and TRBJ1-2; unclear D gene. The CDR3 loop spans 18 amino acids. Between the trimmed V and J ends, which lost 0 bases and 5 bases, there was a span of 22 bases. Germline lookup yields CDR1 SGHTA and CDR2 FQGNSA. The CDR3 region has the DNA TGTGCCAGCAGCTTAGCCACAGCATGGCGAACCCACCTTTATGGCTACACCTTC. Translation gives CASSLATAWRTHLYGYTF.